This entry lists 15 T cell receptor beta chains sequenced from one sample in a study of regulatory T cells in long-lasting Graves disease (dated by TCRdb to about 2021). The meaning of the sample's time point label: newly diagnosed GD, antithyroid drugs for less than 3 months. For both TCR sequencing and RNA sequencing, RNA was extracted from PBMCs in TRIzol. Libraries were constructed by multiplex PCR. The sample was run on an Illumina HiSeq 4000. CDR3 regions were amplified by Arm-PCR with iRepertoire HTBI primers to construct TCR beta libraries. The public reads were quality trimmed at Q25 with fastp and then assembled into clones with MiXCR by TCRdb, keeping productive beta chains. Records with the same CDR3 protein are collapsed into one entry carrying the most frequent genes and DNA. The sample data list 250,000 to 300,000 distinct CDR3 sequences, and around a sixth of these were observed just once. Approximately 15% of the sample comes from the top ten.

The same sample was also studied in work on T cells in Graves' hyperthyroidism and ophthalmopathy.

This sample comprised peripheral blood mononuclear cells (PBMCs), obtained at new diagnosis, from a patient treated with antithyroid drugs. These receptors were obtained from a young woman with Graves disease. Donor details come from another sample of the same person, matched by shared clones.

Many counts were recorded for this clonotype. The chain couples TRBV27 to TRBJ2-3, with 13 positions matching TRBD2. This CDR3 spans 16 amino acids. The J segment lost 4 bases and the V segment lost 5 bases, leaving 6 bases of the junction unmatched. Germline V lookup: CDR1 MNHEY, CDR2 SMNVEV (reference sequence). The CDR3 protein is CASSGRLAGGADTQYF. The CDR3 DNA reads as TGTGCCAGCAGTGGTCGACTAGCGGGGGGCGCAGATACGCAGTATTTT.

With regard to this clonotype: A much larger clone sits a single nucleotide away, making a read error possible. The chain combines TRBV6-1 with TRBJ2-7, with 7 bases identical to TRBD1. The V gene's germline CDR1 is MNHNS and CDR2 SASEGT. The CDR3 has 14 residues. The chain's CDR3 is CASTPTGYSYGQYF. Written as DNA, the CDR3 is TGTGCCAGCACCCCGACAGGGTATTCCTACGGGCAGTACTTC.

This clonotype was counted at least ten times. DNA for the CDR3: TGTGCCAGTAGCCAAACTAGCGGGGGATACAATGAGCAGTTCTTC. Encoded protein: CASSQTSGGYNEQFF. The rearrangement uses TRBV19 and TRBJ2-1; 11 positions match TRBD2. The trim removed 6 bases at V and 4 bases at J, leaving 5 bases unmatched. Looked up from germline, CDR1 is LNHDA and CDR2 is SQIVND (reference sequence). This CDR3 has 15 amino acids.

At least ten counts were recorded for this clonotype. The DNA is left out, because the CDR3 cannot be placed on it with certainty; the CDR3 is given as TCRdb lists it. The rearrangement joins TRBV5-1 to TRBJ2-7; TRBD1, as called in the table, went unchecked against the DNA. Inclusive of both ends, the CDR3 amounts to 15 amino acids. CDR1 and CDR2 (germline): SGHRS, YFSETQ. The CDR3 loop reads CASSFGPGEGREQYF.

This clonotype was seen ten or more times. The genes are TRBV20-1 and TRBJ1-1, with D possibly being TRBD1 (5 bases). With 5 bases removed from V and 0 bases from J, the gap between germline ends came to 16 bases. The CDR3 contains 15 residues. Per the germline V gene, CDR1 is DFQATT and CDR2 is SNEGSKA (reference sequence). In nucleotides, the CDR3 is TGCAGTGCTCAGTCAGGGCGGGAGATGAACACTGAAGCTTTCTTT. Its translation: CSAQSGREMNTEAFF.

This clonotype was recorded at least ten times. The chain couples TRBV10-3 to TRBJ1-2; D may be TRBD1 (5 bases). The CDR3 covers 16 residues. Looked up from germline, CDR1 is ENHRY and CDR2 is SYGVKD. The V gene lost 3 bases and the J gene lost 3 bases, with 17 bases spanning the gap. The CDR3: CAISDSGQDLDYGYTF. CDR3 DNA sequence: TGTGCCATCAGTGATTCGGGGCAGGACCTTGACTATGGCTACACCTTC.

There are many counts of this clonotype. The chain carries TRBV7-6 and TRBJ2-7; TRBD1 matches at 8 bases. The germline CDR1 and CDR2 sequences are SGHVS and FNYEAQ. The CDR3 consists of 14 residues. V gave up 5 bases and J gave up 3 bases; unmatched junction bases: 6. The CDR3 nucleotides read TGTGCCAGCAGCCCCCCGGACAGGGACTACGAGCAGTACTTC. Its translation: CASSPPDRDYEQYF. Combining the CDR3 with reference TRBV7-6 and TRBJ2-7 gives the whole variable domain GAGVSQSPRYKVTKRGQDVALRCDPISGHVSLYWYRQALGQGPEFLTYFNYEAQQDKSGLPNDRFSAERPEGSISTLTIQRTEQRDSAMYRCASSPPDRDYEQYFGPGTRLTVT.

This clonotype was recorded a few times. This chain links TRBV7-9 with TRBJ1-1; the D gene is possibly TRBD1 (6 bases). Trimming cost V 0 bases and J 2 bases, with 10 bases left between them. Germline V gene sequence: CDR1 SEHNR, CDR2 FQNEAQ (reference sequence). The CDR3 length is 15 residues. The CDR3 coding sequence is TGTGCCAGCAGCTTAGCGCACAGGGAAAACACTGAAGCTTTCTTT. It encodes CASSLAHRENTEAFF.

This clonotype came up many times. This chain connects TRBV7-6 to TRBJ2-1; 10 positions agree with TRBD1. With the DNA end fitting TRBJ2-5 better, the J assignment may be wrong. The CDR3 spans 17 residues. Germline CDR1 SGHVS, CDR2 FNYEAQ. The CDR3 DNA reads TGTGCCAGCAGCCCCGGGACAGGGGCTTATCGAGGGGAGACCCAGTACTTC. Protein sequence: CASSPGTGAYRGETQYF.

In its sample, this clonotype was seen many times. The chain has TRBV2 and TRBJ2-5, with TRBD2 matching over 11 bases. Trimming removed 1 base from V and 5 bases from J; junction bases left unmatched: 3. Germline V gene sequence: CDR1 SNHLY, CDR2 FYNNEI. This CDR3 spans 15 amino acids. In DNA form, the CDR3 reads TGTGCCAGCAGTGAAGATAGCGGGGGGGCGGAGACCCAGTACTTC. Its protein product is CASSEDSGGAETQYF.

This clonotype was found many times. This chain uses TRBV6-1 with TRBJ1-5, with TRBD1 matching 8 bases. Germline trimming cut 6 bases from V and 6 bases from J; bases unmatched to any gene: 10. The germline gives CDR1 MNHNS, CDR2 SASEGT. The CDR3 loop spans 15 amino acids. In nucleotides, the CDR3 is TGTGCCAGCAGAGTTATAGGACAGGGAAGTCAGCCCCAGCATTTT. It translates to CASRVIGQGSQPQHF.

In the case of this clonotype: This may stem from a read error, because a much larger clone lies one nucleotide away. The rearrangement links TRBV4-1 to TRBJ2-3; D remains unclear. Per the germline V gene, CDR1 is MGHRA and CDR2 is YSYEKL. This CDR3 has 17 amino acids. Trimming took 3 bases from V and 3 from J, leaving 19 bases between them. CDR3 amino acids: CASSHPVTRDSTDTQYF. The CDR3 bases are TGCGCCAGCAGCCACCCGGTTACAAGGGATTCAACAGATACGCAGTATTTT.

This clonotype appeared many times. The genes are TRBV3-1 and TRBJ2-2, with 8 positions matching TRBD1. V lost 7 bases and J lost 6; bases outside the gene matches: 10. CDR1 is LGHDT, CDR2 YNNKEL, per germline (reference sequence). The CDR3 has 15 amino acids. The CDR3 region is CASNPGQGRSGELFF. The CDR3 DNA reads TGTGCCAGCAACCCTGGACAGGGCCGTTCCGGGGAGCTGTTTTTT. The variable domain in full, with the rest retrieved from reference TRBV3-1 and TRBJ2-2, is DTAVSQTPKYLVTQMGNDKSIKCEQNLGHDTMYWYKQDSKKFLKIMFSYNNKELIINETVPNRFSPKSPDKAHLNLHINSLELGDSAVYFCASNPGQGRSGELFFGEGSRLTVL.

This clonotype was counted at least ten times. V usage is TRBV2 and J usage is TRBJ1-3; D call uncertain. V gave up 7 bases and J gave up 1 base, with 8 bases separating them. This CDR3 has 13 amino acids. The germline gives CDR1 SNHLY, CDR2 FYNNEI. The CDR3 reads CASNRASGNTIYF. The CDR3 DNA follows: TGTGCCAGCAACCGTGCGTCTGGAAACACCATATATTTT.

This clonotype was observed a handful of times. This chain uses TRBV9 with TRBJ1-2; no firm D call. The CDR3 has 16 amino acids. V gave up 3 bases and J gave up 0 bases, with 15 bases separating them. Germline V gene data show CDR1 as SGDLS and CDR2 as YYNGEE. CDR3 region: CASSGLNSRPNYGYTF. CDR3 nucleotide sequence: TGTGCCAGCAGCGGGCTAAACAGCCGGCCTAACTATGGCTACACCTTC. Complete variable domain (other parts from reference TRBV9 and TRBJ1-2): DSGVTQTPKHLITATGQRVTLRCSPRSGDLSVYWYQQSLDQGLQFLIQYYNGEERAKGNILERFSAQQFPDLHSELNLSSLELGDSALYFCASSGLNSRPNYGYTFGSGTRLTVV.